The 12 T cell receptor beta chains in this list originate from one sample, sequenced in a study of shared clonotypes between healthy human individuals. Clones were sequenced by immunoSEQ multiplex PCR, and TCRdb holds only the in-frame ones, with some missing. The sample includes some 580,000 clones, around 97% seen only once; the top ten take roughly 0.055%. The specimen sequenced was naive CD4+ T cells sorted from blood. The subset is: CD45RA+ positively selected. The origin of the receptors is a woman in her thirties in good health.

V gene TRBV9 combines with J gene TRBJ2-2; 8 nucleotides line up with TRBD2. CDR1 is SGDLS and CDR2 is YYNGEE in the germline V gene. The CDR3 sequence is 15 residues long. With 0 bases clipped from V and 8 bases from J, the junction kept 6 bases outside the gene matches. The CDR3 spells CASSVERAGVGELFF. In nucleotides, the CDR3 is TGTGCCAGCAGCGTAGAGCGAGCGGGAGTAGGGGAGCTGTTTTTT. Variable domain in full (rest from reference TRBV9 and TRBJ2-2): DSGVTQTPKHLITATGQRVTLRCSPRSGDLSVYWYQQSLDQGLQFLIQYYNGEERAKGNILERFSAQQFPDLHSELNLSSLELGDSALYFCASSVERAGVGELFFGEGSRLTVL.

As concerns this clone: Other DNA sequences from this sample encode an identical CDR3 as well. The genes are TRBV27 and TRBJ2-3; no reliable D call. Germline V gene lookup returns CDR1 MNHEY and CDR2 SMNVEV (reference sequence). The CDR3 sequence is 13 residues long. V lost 3 bases and J 1 base, leaving 5 bases between the germline ends. Here the CDR3 DNA reads TGTGCCAGCAGTTTTACGGGCACAGATACGCAGTATTTT. Protein: CASSFTGTDTQYF.

The rearrangement links TRBV7-9 to TRBJ2-5; the match to TRBD1 covers 8 bases. The assigned J gene may be wrong: the sequence end matches TRBJ2-7 better. The germline CDR1 and CDR2 sequences are SEHNR and FQNEAQ (reference sequence). The CDR3 length is 17 residues. CDR3 region: CASSVQGARRLSYEQYF. The CDR3 DNA reads TGTGCCAGCAGCGTGCAGGGGGCCCGAAGACTATCCTACGAGCAGTACTTC.

This chain links TRBV28 with TRBJ2-3, with 8 bases identical to TRBD1. V lost 3 bases, J lost 4 bases, and 3 bases stayed unmatched. Per the germline V gene, CDR1 is MDHEN and CDR2 is SYDVKM. This CDR3 has 14 amino acids. The CDR3 DNA reads as TGTGCCAGCAGTTTGCCAGGGGGCCCAGATACGCAGTATTTT. It specifies CASSLPGGPDTQYF.

V and J are TRBV5-1 and TRBJ2-7; 7 bases match TRBD1. After removal of 2 bases from V and 5 bases from J, the junction contained 7 bases not matched to a gene. The CDR3 covers 14 residues. CDR1 is SGHRS, CDR2 YFSETQ, per germline. The CDR3 sequence is CASSFDRDFDEQYF. In DNA, the CDR3 is TGCGCCAGCAGCTTCGACAGGGATTTCGACGAGCAGTACTTC.

This chain connects TRBV7-9 to TRBJ2-5; 7 bases agree with TRBD2. J was trimmed by 5 bases and V by 4 bases; bases with no gene match: 7. Germline assignment: CDR1 SEHNR and CDR2 FQNEAQ (reference sequence). The CDR3 is 14 residues long. CDR3 amino acids: CASSSQGGMETQYF. The CDR3 DNA reads as TGTGCCAGCAGCTCGCAGGGAGGGATGGAGACCCAGTACTTC.

The rearrangement joins TRBV19 to TRBJ2-7; D might be TRBD2 (6 bases). Germline V gene lookup returns CDR1 LNHDA and CDR2 SQIVND (reference sequence). V lost 6 bases and J lost 5, with 11 bases in between. CDR3 length: 12 amino acids. The CDR3 DNA sequence: TGTGCCAGTAGGCACGGGACTGACGAGCAGTACTTC. Its protein product is CASRHGTDEQYF.

Comments on this clone: Other DNA sequences in the sample encode the same CDR3. The chain employs TRBV15 and TRBJ2-7; D call uncertain. Trimming shortened V by 1 base and J by 1 base, and 5 bases separated the two germline ends. Germline CDR1 reads LNHNV; CDR2 reads YYDKDF (reference sequence). This CDR3 has 13 amino acids. The CDR3 nucleotides read TGTGCCACCAGCAGAGCTGCGTCCTACGAGCAGTACTTC. It codes for CATSRAASYEQYF.

The chain recombines TRBV13 with TRBJ1-1, with 10 positions matching TRBD1. With 3 bases clipped from V and 5 bases from J, the junction kept 18 bases outside the gene matches. Germline V gene data show CDR1 as PRHDT and CDR2 as FYEKMQ (reference sequence). This CDR3 has 19 residues. This CDR3 reads CASSFLPLDLGTGETEAFF. As DNA, the CDR3 is TGTGCCAGCAGCTTTCTCCCATTGGATCTGGGGACAGGGGAGACTGAAGCTTTCTTT.

The chain recombines TRBV4-3 with TRBJ2-7, with a tentative D call TRBD1 (7 bases). CDR1 and CDR2 from the germline V gene are LGHNA and YSLEER. Trimming removed 1 base at V and 3 bases at J, with 13 bases between. The CDR3 covers 15 residues. CDR3 loop: CASSQAAGGLYEQYF. DNA of the CDR3: TGCGCCAGCAGCCAAGCGGCAGGGGGGCTCTACGAGCAGTACTTC.

This chain uses TRBV5-1 with TRBJ2-2; D is unresolved. Germline values: CDR1 SGHRS, CDR2 YFSETQ. The CDR3 consists of 14 residues. V was clipped by 0 bases and J by 5 bases, with 8 bases between them. The chain's CDR3 is CASSLVEKTGELFF. CDR3 DNA sequence: TGCGCCAGCAGCTTGGTAGAGAAAACCGGGGAGCTGTTTTTT.

The rearrangement links TRBV10-3 to TRBJ1-1; D not certain. The CDR3 spans 13 residues. Trimming pared 5 bases from V and 1 base from J, leaving 8 bases between. In germline, CDR1 is ENHRY, CDR2 SYGVKD. The CDR3 bases are TGTGCCATCAGTCCCAATCCGAACACTGAAGCTTTCTTT. The encoded protein is CAISPNPNTEAFF.